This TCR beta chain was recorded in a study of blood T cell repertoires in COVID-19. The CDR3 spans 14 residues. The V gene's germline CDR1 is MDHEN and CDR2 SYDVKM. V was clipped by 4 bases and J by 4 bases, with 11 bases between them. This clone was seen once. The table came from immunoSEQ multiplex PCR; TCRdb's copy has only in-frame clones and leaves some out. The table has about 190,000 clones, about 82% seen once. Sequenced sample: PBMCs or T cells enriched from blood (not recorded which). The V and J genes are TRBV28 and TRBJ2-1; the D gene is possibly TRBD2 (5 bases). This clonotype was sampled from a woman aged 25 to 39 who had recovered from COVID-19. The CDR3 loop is CASSSGGTYNEQFF. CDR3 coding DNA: TGTGCCAGCAGTTCAGGAGGTACGTACAATGAGCAGTTCTTC.